The TCR beta chain described here comes from a study of blood T cell repertoires in COVID-19. Across the study: Both acute and convalescent COVID-19 samples were obtained from the United States, Italy and Spain. From T cells, B-cell-depleted T cells, or PBMCs came the material, which was cDNA or gDNA.

Original processing methods: Estimation of nucleated cell counts was performed using reference gene primer amplification. Produced via immunoSEQ multiplex PCR; TCRdb's table is partial and in-frame only. Clonal size and the V and J genes are those of that table, whereas D and trimming came from the DNA. The sample consists of 130,000 to 150,000 clones, roughly 78% of them appearing once. CDR1 SGHNT and CDR2 YYREEE come from the germline V gene (reference sequence). V lost 2 bases, J lost 5 bases, and 6 bases stayed unmatched. The CDR3 covers 14 residues. The source is a man in his fifties or sixties with acute or convalescent COVID-19. The gene calls are TRBV5-4 and TRBJ1-1, with 7 bases matching TRBD1. The sequencing input was peripheral blood. The CDR3 DNA follows: TGTGCCAGCAGCTTAAGGGGGCATGGGACTGAAGCTTTCTTT. It specifies CASSLRGHGTEAFF.